This TCR beta chain was sequenced for a study of response to subunit inactivated influenza vaccine. Germline V gene lookup returns CDR1 DFQATT and CDR2 SNEGSKA (reference sequence). This CDR3 comprises 16 residues. V was clipped by 0 bases and J by 4 bases; unmatched bases: 6. TCRdb reprocessed the RT-PCR reads via MiXCR and lists one record per CDR3 protein. This sample has 590,000 or so distinct CDR3 sequences; 13% to 15% occur once, and the top ten carry 7.6%. The sequence was collected from a man in his fifties who received an inactivated influenza vaccine. Sequencing used PBMCs from blood, obtained 14 to 15 days before vaccination. The V gene is TRBV20-1, the J gene TRBJ2-1; 10 bases match TRBD2. The CDR3 region is CSARDGVAGGYNEQFF. The CDR3 DNA sequence: TGCAGTGCTAGAGATGGGGTAGCGGGGGGATACAATGAGCAGTTCTTC.